This entry lists 21 T cell receptor beta chains sequenced from one sample in a study of CD8+ T cells in alopecia areata. Extraction of RNA preceded its reverse transcription into cDNA, which served as the sequencing template. The data were produced by immunoSEQ multiplex PCR, yet TCRdb's version contains in-frame clones alone and is incomplete. The sample is made up of about 110,000 clones, none counted only once. The source material was lesional skin. Source of these receptors: a C3H/HeJ mouse with alopecia areata. For this strain, the MHC haplotype corresponds to H2-k.

There are many counts of this clone. Gene names are the mouse ones. The read ends 4 residues shy of where the CDR3 ends; the end is completed using the germline J gene. The chain has TRBV31 and TRBJ2-5, with 8 bases lining up with TRBD2. The CDR3 consists of 14 residues. Germline-derived CDR1 and CDR2 are GKSSPN and SITVG. This chain's CDR3 is CAWSLGLGGDTQYF. The part of the CDR3 DNA that was read is TGTGCCTGGAGTCTAGGCCTGGGGGGAGAC.

In its sample, this clone was seen a few times. Mouse names are used for the genes. The read comes to an end 4 residues before the CDR3 does, leaving the germline J gene to fill in the end. The V call is TRBV13-3, the J call TRBJ2-5, with TRBD2 identical over 7 bases. This CDR3 region has 14 residues. Looked up from germline, CDR1 is NNHDY and CDR2 is SYVADS. The part of the CDR3 DNA that was read is TGTGCCAGCAGTGATGGTGGGGGGTCGGAC. Its translation is CASSDGGGSD. In full, the CDR3 reads CASSDGGGSDTQYF.

This clone was seen a few times. Mouse gene names and germline throughout. The CDR3 end lies 4 residues beyond the end of the read and is filled in from the germline J gene. The rearrangement joins TRBV16 to TRBJ2-1, with 7 bases identical to TRBD1. V was pared by 1 base and J by 2 bases, with 2 bases of the junction left unmatched. The CDR3 totals 15 residues. Germline CDR1 and CDR2: SGHSA and FRNQAP. The covered CDR3 bases are TGTGCAAGCAGCTTAGTGACAGGGCACTATGCT. Its protein product is CASSLVTGHYA. The whole CDR3 region reads CASSLVTGHYAEQFF.

This clone was recorded a few times. Here the gene names and germline are mouse. The read terminates 4 residues ahead of where the CDR3 ends, so the germline J gene completes it. The rearrangement joins TRBV1 to TRBJ2-7; 10 nucleotides align to TRBD2. Trimming cost V 4 bases and J 0 bases; bases outside gene matches: 9. Germline V gives CDR1 NSQYPW, CDR2 LRSPGD (reference sequence). CDR3 length equals 17 residues. CDR3 loop: CTCSGVPGLGSSYEQYF. The CDR3 DNA, read in part, is TGCACCTGCAGTGGAGTCCCGGGACTGGGGAGCTCCTAT.

This clone came up a few times. Gene names are the mouse ones. The missing CDR3 end, 4 residues past where the read stops, is filled in from the germline J gene. The J gene is TRBJ2-5, the V gene TRBV1; tentative D call: TRBD1 (6 bases). The CDR3 spans 15 residues. Germline CDR1 and CDR2: NSQYPW and LRSPGD (reference sequence). Partial CDR3 DNA: TGCACCTGCAGTGCACCCCGGGACAAAAAAGAC. Translating it yields CTCSAPRDKKD. The full CDR3 protein reads CTCSAPRDKKDTQYF.

In the case of this clone: Gene names refer to mouse genes. Sequencing ends 4 residues short of the CDR3 end; the germline J gene provides the rest. The chain carries TRBV13-3 and TRBJ2-1, with 8 bases matching TRBD2. The germline V gene encodes CDR1 NNHDY and CDR2 SYVADS. This CDR3 spans 16 amino acids. Germline trimming cut 2 bases from V and 1 base from J; bases unmatched to any gene: 5. The part of the CDR3 DNA that was read is TGTGCCAGCAGTGAAATTGGGGGGGGCAACTATGCT. It yields the protein CASSEIGGGNYA. The CDR3 in its entirety is CASSEIGGGNYAEQFF.

This clone was observed many times. Gene names follow the mouse nomenclature. The CDR3 is cut off 4 residues early in the read; its end comes from the germline J gene. This rearrangement joins TRBV13-1 to TRBJ2-1; 9 bases are a match to TRBD2. CDR1 NSHNY and CDR2 SYGAGN come from the germline V gene. J was trimmed by 0 bases and V by 5 bases; bases with no gene match: 0. The CDR3 is 14 amino acids. The sequenced part of the CDR3 DNA is TGTGCCAGCAGGACTGGGGGTAACTATGCT. This translates into CASRTGGNYA. The full CDR3 sequence reads CASRTGGNYAEQFF.

This clone was detected only a few times. These gene names are mouse names. The CDR3 end is not reached by the read, which stops 4 residues before it; the germline J gene fills it in. The chain recombines TRBV13-3 with TRBJ1-1; 8 bases align to TRBD1. The junction had 5 bases not matched to a gene; V was cut back by 4 bases and J by 0 bases. CDR3 length: 15 residues. Germline CDR1 and CDR2: NNHDY and SYVADS. The part of the CDR3 DNA that was read is TGTGCCAGCAGTATCTCACAGGGGGCAAACACA. It encodes CASSISQGANT. The full CDR3 protein is CASSISQGANTEVFF.

This clone was seen more than once but under ten times. The listed genes are named as in mouse. The read stops 4 residues short of the end of the CDR3; the missing end is completed from the germline J gene. V gene TRBV17 combines with J gene TRBJ2-2; 13 bases map to TRBD2. This CDR3 is built from 17 residues. CDR1 is MNHDT, CDR2 YYDKIL, per germline. V lost 1 base, J lost 4 bases, and 3 bases stayed unmatched. Incomplete CDR3 DNA: TGTGCTAGCAGTAGAGTCGGGACTGGGGGGGGCACCGGG. Amino acid sequence: CASSRVGTGGGTG. The whole CDR3 reads CASSRVGTGGGTGQLYF.

On this clone itself: Genes and germline are mouse. The CDR3 extends 4 residues past the end of the read, so its final part is completed from the germline J gene. This chain joins TRBV13-1 and TRBJ1-2, with 7 bases matching TRBD1. This CDR3 region has 12 residues. Per the germline V gene, CDR1 is NSHNY and CDR2 is SYGAGN. The part of the CDR3 DNA that was read is TGTGCCAGCAGTCTCCGGGACAGC. It encodes CASSLRDS. The full CDR3 is CASSLRDSDYTF.

As for this clone: The gene names given are mouse names. This CDR3 is CASSSLGVNYAEQFF. Incomplete CDR3 DNA: TGTGCCAGCAGCTCACTGGGGGTTAACTATGCT. The chain carries TRBV19 and TRBJ2-1; 8 positions agree with TRBD2. Read coverage stops 4 residues before the CDR3 terminus; the germline J gene supplies the remainder. The junction had 4 bases not matched to a gene; V was cut back by 5 bases and J by 0 bases. CDR1 is FNHDT and CDR2 is SITEND in the germline V gene (reference sequence). This CDR3 contains 15 residues.

This clone was seen at least ten times. TCRdb gives a protein that differs at residue 9 from what the DNA encodes, so the protein here is translated from the DNA. Gene labels here are mouse ones. The read halts 3 residues ahead of the CDR3 end, with the missing end drawn from the germline J gene. The J gene is TRBJ1-6, the V gene TRBV13-3; no reliable D call. TRBJ1-6 is filed as an ORF, its function uncertain. This CDR3 is 12 amino acids long. V shed 3 bases and J shed 7 bases, with 5 bases lying between them. Germline CDR1 is NNHDY and CDR2 is SYVADS. CDR3 protein: CASSATNSPLYF. The part of the CDR3 DNA that was read is TGTGCCAGCAGTGCAACAAATTCGCCC.

Only a few counts were recorded for this clone. The genes and germline here are from mouse. The read ends 4 residues shy of where the CDR3 ends; the end is completed using the germline J gene. The V gene is TRBV13-3, the J gene TRBJ1-4, with TRBD1 as a possible D gene (5 bases). Looked up from germline, CDR1 is NNHDY and CDR2 is SYVADS. This CDR3 region has 15 residues. Between the trimmed V and J ends, which lost 5 bases and 0 bases, there was a span of 11 bases. CDR3 residues: CASREGQISNERLFF. The covered CDR3 bases are TGTGCCAGCAGGGAAGGACAAATTTCCAACGAA.

This clone was detected many times. Genes and germline come from the mouse. Read coverage stops 4 residues before the CDR3 terminus; the germline J gene supplies the remainder. This sequence joins TRBV19 and TRBJ2-5; D is perhaps TRBD1 (5 bases). This CDR3 contains 13 residues. Trimming pared 7 bases from V and 0 bases from J, leaving 9 bases between. Germline-derived CDR1 and CDR2 are FNHDT and SITEND (reference sequence). The CDR3: CASEDINQDTQYF. CDR3 bases read: TGTGCCAGCGAGGACATTAACCAAGAC.

This clone was seen a handful of times. Gene names denote mouse genes. The observed sequence ends 4 residues before the CDR3 terminus, with the missing tail filled in from the germline J gene. The chain joins TRBV13-3 to TRBJ2-2; D remains ambiguous. This CDR3 comprises 15 residues. The germline gives CDR1 NNHDY, CDR2 SYVADS. V dropped 1 base and J dropped 2 bases, with 9 bases sitting between them. The CDR3 DNA, read in part, is TGTGCCAGCAGTGATAGGAGACATAACACCGGG. It translates to CASSDRRHNTG. The entire CDR3 protein is CASSDRRHNTGQLYF.

Concerning this clone itself: Gene names refer to mouse genes. Incomplete CDR3 DNA: TGTGCCAGCAGTATAGGCTGGGGACTTAACCAAGAC. Protein: CASSIGWGLNQD. Given in full, the CDR3 is CASSIGWGLNQDTQYF. This chain links TRBV19 with TRBJ2-5, with D perhaps matching TRBD2 (6 bases). Coverage ceases 4 residues before the CDR3 finishes, and the germline J gene fills in the end. Trimming cost V 0 bases and J 0 bases, with 11 bases left between them. CDR1 is FNHDT, CDR2 SITEND, per germline (reference sequence). The CDR3 contains 16 residues.

A remark on this clone: The junction departs from the called germline gene at one end, perhaps through a read error. The gene names given are mouse names. The read is 4 residues too short to cover the CDR3 end, so that end is filled in from the germline J gene. V gene TRBV13-2 combines with J gene TRBJ1-2; unclear D gene. This CDR3 is built from 12 residues. In germline, CDR1 is NNHNN, CDR2 SYGAGS (reference sequence). CDR3 protein: CARGDALFDYTF. CDR3 DNA, as far as it was read: TGTGCCCGCGGTGATGCGCTGTTC.

In this sample, this clone turned up a few times. Any gene name here is a mouse gene name. The sequence runs out 4 residues before the end of the CDR3; the remainder is reconstructed from the germline J gene. The rearrangement uses TRBV13-3 and TRBJ2-7; D call uncertain. The CDR3 totals 13 residues. Trimming took 1 base from V and 3 from J, leaving 8 bases between them. Per the germline V gene, CDR1 is NNHDY and CDR2 is SYVADS. The CDR3 DNA, read in part, is TGTGCCAGCAGTGATTACCAGGTCTAT. Amino acid sequence: CASSDYQVY. The full CDR3 sequence reads CASSDYQVYEQYF.

About this clone itself: The listed genes are named as in mouse. This sample includes further DNA sequences coding for the same CDR3. The CDR3 protein is CASSPQGYEQYF. The CDR3 bases that were read are TGTGCAAGCAGCCCACAGGGCTAT. V usage is TRBV16 and J usage is TRBJ2-7; the D gene is possibly TRBD1 (6 bases). Read sequence stops 4 residues before the CDR3 end, and the germline J gene provides the missing end. The germline V and J ends were trimmed by 5 bases and 3 bases, with 8 bases remaining between them. The V gene's germline CDR1 is SGHSA and CDR2 FRNQAP. The CDR3 length is 12 residues.

This clone was counted between two and nine times. Germline and genes here are mouse. With the read ending 4 residues before the CDR3 end, the germline J gene is used to fill in that end. The chain employs TRBV31 and TRBJ2-7, with 8 bases fitting TRBD1. CDR1 and CDR2 (germline): GKSSPN, SITVG. The CDR3 has 12 amino acids. The CDR3 region is CAWSPTGDEQYF. The sequenced part of the CDR3 DNA is TGTGCCTGGAGTCCGACAGGGGAT.

This clone turned up a few times. Any gene name here is a mouse gene name. The sequenced fragment ends 4 residues before the CDR3 boundary, so the rest is inferred from the germline J gene. This chain uses TRBV19 with TRBJ2-4, with D perhaps TRBD2 (6 bases). Germline lookup yields CDR1 FNHDT and CDR2 SITEND (reference sequence). V was pared by 0 bases and J by 3 bases, with 8 bases between. The CDR3 is made up of 14 amino acids. Here the CDR3 reads CASSIGLGQNTLYF. The covered CDR3 bases are TGTGCCAGCAGTATAGGGCTGGGGCAAAAC.